Listed here are 8 T cell receptor beta chains from one sample, sequenced in a study of blood T cell repertoires in COVID-19. Clones were read by immunoSEQ multiplex PCR, and TCRdb kept only the in-frame ones, dropping some. This repertoire shows 70,000 to 100,000 clones, about 70% found once; its top ten account for around 23%. Sequenced input: peripheral blood. These receptors all stem from a woman between 55 and 75 years old in a cohort sampled during active or convalescent COVID-19.

This chain uses TRBV7-9 with TRBJ1-2, with no clear D. The germline V gene encodes CDR1 SEHNR and CDR2 FQNEAQ (reference sequence). This CDR3 has 13 residues. V gave up 5 bases and J gave up 7 bases, with 14 bases separating them. CDR3 sequence: CASSPHGDLGYTF. The CDR3 nucleotides are TGTGCCAGCAGCCCCCACGGGGATCTTGGCTACACCTTC.

This clone was observed once. The chain combines TRBV4-2 with TRBJ2-3; a weak D match, TRBD2 (5 bases). Germline CDR1 is LGHNA and CDR2 is YNFKEQ. The CDR3 is 20 residues long. Trimming removed 0 bases at V and 1 base at J, with 23 bases between. The CDR3 sequence: CASSQDPGNPSGRGTDTQYF. For the CDR3, the DNA is TGTGCCAGCAGCCAAGATCCGGGGAACCCATCCGGTAGGGGCACAGATACGCAGTATTTT.

The chain links TRBV30 to TRBJ2-1, with TRBD1 identical over 9 bases. The germline gives CDR1 GTSNPN, CDR2 SVGIG (reference sequence). V lost 5 bases and J lost 7; bases outside the gene matches: 9. This CDR3 region has 14 residues. The CDR3 sequence is CAWVTGTGKNEQFF. The CDR3, as DNA: TGTGCCTGGGTCACGGGGACAGGGAAGAATGAGCAGTTCTTC.

The chain employs TRBV19 and TRBJ1-1; TRBD1 aligns across 7 bases. Trimming cost V 6 bases and J 5 bases; bases outside gene matches: 9. The CDR3 loop spans 14 amino acids. Germline CDR1 and CDR2: LNHDA and SQIVND (reference sequence). CDR3 in amino acids: CASSHTGARTEAFF. The CDR3 DNA is TGTGCCAGTAGCCATACAGGGGCCCGGACTGAAGCTTTCTTT.

The chain uses TRBV13 and TRBJ2-5, with 15 bases aligning to TRBD2. Germline V gene lookup returns CDR1 PRHDT and CDR2 FYEKMQ (reference sequence). With V trimmed by 5 bases and J by 2 bases, 9 bases remained unmatched. The CDR3 runs to 18 residues. CDR3 region: CASSIGTSGGTLQETQYF. CDR3 coding DNA: TGTGCCAGCAGCATCGGGACTAGCGGGGGGACCTTACAAGAGACCCAGTACTTC. The variable domain in full, with the rest retrieved from reference TRBV13 and TRBJ2-5, is AAGVIQSPRHLIKEKRETATLKCYPIPRHDTVYWYQQGPGQDPQFLISFYEKMQSDKGSIPDRFSAQQFSDYHSELNMSSLELGDSALYFCASSIGTSGGTLQETQYFGPGTRLLVL.

This clone was counted once. The CDR3 loop reads CAWSVLRTSGGPETQYF. The CDR3 nucleotides read TGTGCCTGGAGTGTACTCCGGACTAGCGGGGGCCCGGAGACCCAGTACTTC. The chain has TRBV30 and TRBJ2-5, with TRBD2 identical over 13 bases. The CDR3 has 17 residues. V lost 0 bases and J lost 5; bases outside the gene matches: 9. Germline CDR1 is GTSNPN and CDR2 is SVGIG (reference sequence).

This chain connects TRBV27 to TRBJ2-1, with TRBD2 identical over 10 bases. Germline-derived CDR1 and CDR2 are MNHEY and SMNVEV (reference sequence). Unmatched junction bases numbered 13, after V lost 2 bases and J lost 6 bases. The CDR3 is made up of 18 amino acids. CDR3 loop: CASSLGGSKSGGANEQFF. Written as DNA, the CDR3 is TGTGCCAGCAGTTTAGGCGGTTCTAAGAGCGGGGGGGCCAATGAGCAGTTCTTC.

The sample holds one count of this clone. The genes are TRBV6-4 and TRBJ1-1; perhaps TRBD1 as D (6 bases). Looked up from germline, CDR1 is MRHNA and CDR2 is SNTAGT. The germline V and J ends were trimmed by 5 bases and 2 bases, with 12 bases remaining between them. This CDR3 has 14 residues. The CDR3 is CASSSTDSNTEAFF. The CDR3 DNA reads as TGTGCCAGCAGTTCCACGGACAGCAACACTGAAGCTTTCTTT.